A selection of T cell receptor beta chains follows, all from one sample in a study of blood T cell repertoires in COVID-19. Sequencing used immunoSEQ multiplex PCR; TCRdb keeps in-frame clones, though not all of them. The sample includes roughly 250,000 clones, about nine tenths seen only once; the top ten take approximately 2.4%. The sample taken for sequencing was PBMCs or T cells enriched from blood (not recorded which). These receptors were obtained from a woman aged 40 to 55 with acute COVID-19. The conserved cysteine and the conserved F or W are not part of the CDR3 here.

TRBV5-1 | ASSLDATGKTYEQY
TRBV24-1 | ATSPGGIDTQY
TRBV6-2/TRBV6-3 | ASSYTSSGLGEQY
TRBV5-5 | ASSLGGSTSGNTIY
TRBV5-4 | ASSPDTSYGYT
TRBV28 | ASRLEGRLNQPQH
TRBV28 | ASSPSGTASQYGYT
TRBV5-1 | ASSLRDRGHREQY
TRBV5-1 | ASSLSGSGANVLT
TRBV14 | ASSQEAAGPARANYGYT
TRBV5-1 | ASSLYTGNTGELF